These T cell receptor beta chains were read from a single sample in a study of blood T cell repertoires in COVID-19. Some clones are missing from TCRdb's copy, which holds only in-frame ones; the method was immunoSEQ multiplex PCR. The sample records 150,000 to 170,000 clones, over 65% being singletons. What was sequenced was peripheral blood. The receptors were gathered from an older man with acute or convalescent COVID-19. Each CDR3 is given without its conserved first and last residue. Fields, in order: clone size, V gene, D gene, J gene, CDR3 protein. D genes are given only for firm matches. A clone size is listed for some rows: how often the clone was seen (once, few, many), or a class if it is expanded.

>many|TRBV21-1|NA|TRBJ1-3
ASSKGSRQALSGNTIY
>NA|TRBV11-3|TRBD1|TRBJ2-2
ASSAGTGGTGELF
>NA|TRBV6-5|TRBD1|TRBJ2-1
ASSYMGQGF
>NA|TRBV19|NA|TRBJ1-1
ASSIGVGGGDLNTEAF
>NA|TRBV6-5|TRBD1|TRBJ1-1
ASTKTGRTEAF
>NA|TRBV30|TRBD1|TRBJ1-2
AWRGQGLSRGYT
>NA|TRBV13|NA|TRBJ2-7
ASQSAANSYEQY
>NA|TRBV5-1|NA|TRBJ2-5
ASSLDLAGDAETQY
>NA|TRBV7-2|NA|TRBJ1-5
ASSFDLYQPQH
>NA|TRBV9|TRBD1|TRBJ1-1
ASSVLGQGEAF
>NA|TRBV12-5|NA|TRBJ1-1
ASGPAGDLAEAF
>once|TRBV7-2|NA|TRBJ1-1
ASSLGEATEAF
>medium-sized|TRBV10-3|NA|TRBJ2-7
AISDADRLNSYEQY
>NA|TRBV29-1|NA|TRBJ2-4
SVVGGGGQLAKNIQY
>once|TRBV14|TRBD1|TRBJ1-2
ASSFRTGGRVGYT
>NA|TRBV5-6|TRBD1|TRBJ1-2
ASSWTRTGRANYGYT
>NA|TRBV11-3|NA|TRBJ2-7
ASSRYSGTSYEQY
>few|TRBV1|NA|TRBJ2-3
TSSQGGPGLAGGPSKTDTQY
>NA|TRBV4-3|NA|TRBJ1-2
ASSQDIIGGMDGYT
>many|TRBV7-9|TRBD1|TRBJ1-2
ASSLGGQATYGYT
>NA|TRBV10-1|TRBD1|TRBJ1-4
ASSEGQAGNEKLF
>once|TRBV4-2|NA|TRBJ1-5
ASSQDGSGDQPQH
>NA|TRBV7-6|NA|TRBJ2-1
ASSNPTPGQVYNEQF
>NA|TRBV6-6|NA|TRBJ1-6
ASSPGQGLYNSPLH
>once|TRBV5-1|NA|TRBJ1-6
ASSSGVAGNSPLH
>NA|TRBV2|NA|TRBJ2-2
ASSEFGKNTGELF
>NA|TRBV27|NA|TRBJ1-1
ASSPANAGNTEAF
>NA|TRBV11-2|NA|TRBJ1-2
ASSFAGDGYT
>NA|TRBV18|NA|TRBJ2-2
ASSPSRGNRDTGELF
>NA|TRBV6-5|TRBD1|TRBJ1-2
ASSYTNTGGGGYT
>NA|TRBV7-2|NA|TRBJ1-1
ASSQLLNTEAF
>NA|TRBV25-1|NA|TRBJ1-1
ASSEFGRRAGGAF